Sequencing of this T cell receptor (beta chain) was carried out in a study of human T cells and chemical hapten exposure (dated by TCRdb to about 2021). Describing the broader study: For sensitization, 2% DPC in acetone was applied to a roughly 2 cm by roughly 2 cm area of upper inner arm skin. Patients additionally received weekly therapeutic DPC doses to the scalp throughout the roughly 25-week study period. Patch testing was performed on the upper back with Finn chambers containing 0.01% DPC, and the patch tests were scored after 6 days according to International Contact Dermatitis Research Group standards. Most of the patients in the cohort were female, and the cohort covered alopecia areata with under or over 50% scalp involvement, alopecia totalis and alopecia universalis. Libraries were pooled for sequencing, and per-sample TCR yields varied mainly because of small differences in library volumes within the pool. The study tracked peripheral blood TCR repertoire changes in vivo during primary and secondary sensitization to the hapten diphenylcyclopropenone (DPC) in alopecia patients. Patient blood was sampled pre-sensitization (week 0) and at 2, 6 and about 24 weeks after DPC sensitization. Under 30 alopecia patients gave blood for TCR sequencing at one to four time points (pre-sensitization, 2, 6 and 24 weeks). General findings and caveats noted by the study authors: No change with DPC sensitization was found in the number of TCRs above 1 in 1000 frequency, and no evidence of global repertoire structure alterations was found. Because every patient had alopecia, a presumed autoimmune disease, the patients' immune response might differ from that of healthy individuals. Patch test score correlated positively with the number of PT1 expanded TCRs, reaching significance at thresholds 8, 16 and 32 but not at 4. Compared with pre-sensitization or healthy control sets, expanded TCRs formed significantly more large CDR3 similarity clusters, which is consistent with antigen-driven responses. Repeated subsampling changed both the strength of the expansion versus patch-test correlation and the threshold at which the correlation became significant.

V drops 3 bases and J drops 5 bases, leaving 10 bases in between. For CDR1 and CDR2, the germline V gene lists KGHSH and LQKENI. From cysteine to phenylalanine, the CDR3 is 13 amino acids long. Of the read, only the CDR3 DNA is kept; its 39 bases are in frame from base 1. The sample's time point label, in plain terms: patch test 3, about 24 weeks after DPC sensitization. In light of the paper, this sample's treatment or condition label describes: therapeutic diphenylcyclopropenone sensitization with weekly scalp DPC. Blood at each patch-test visit was drawn before the patch test was applied. Patients were eligible if aged 18 to 70, diagnosed with alopecia and judged suitable for DPC therapy, and pregnant patients were excluded. Total RNA was extracted from unfractionated whole blood collected in Tempus Blood RNA tubes. The table lists this clonotype with a few counts. Its cognate antigen has yet to be identified. The record has no base qualities; no much larger clone is one base away.

Library generation was performed with RACE. The reads were generated on a NextSeq 500. During library preparation, unique molecular identifiers were attached to individual cDNA molecules so that TCRs could be counted quantitatively and reproducibly. For every blood RNA sample, sequencing covered both the TCR alpha and TCR beta chains. The original pipeline was this. The median number of TCRs per sample was some 100,000, ranging from about 20,000 to 750,000. The Decombinator software suite was used to annotate V, J and CDR3 in the TCR reads. To make PS versus PT1 abundance plots, every sample was subsampled to the same number of TCRs (28,000). TCRs were defined as expanded if absent before sensitization and observed at least eight times at the 2-week time point. Using fastp trimming at Q25 and MiXCR clonotype assembly, TCRdb reanalyzed the public sequencing data and kept in-frame beta chains. Rows are unified per CDR3 protein, each entry keeping the most common DNA and genes. V and J calls and clone size were set by TCRdb, not the authors. Within this sample are 62,000 or so distinct CDR3 sequences, with approximately 9.9% of them counted one time only. About 2% of the sample belongs to the ten largest clones.

This specimen was whole blood, taken in connection with sensitization to the hapten diphenylcyclopropenone (DPC). In this chain, TRBV18 is recombined with TRBJ2-5; possibly the D gene is TRBD1, per 5 matching bases. The receptor was derived from a woman between 25 and 40 years old with alopecia areata. Some clones in this sample may be carry-over from other donors' samples. The sequenced DNA: TGTGCCAGCTCACCGGACACGGCCGAGACCCAGTACTTC. The encoded protein is CASSPDTAETQYF.